The 25 T cell receptor beta chains given below trace back to one sample, sequenced in a study of synovial regulatory T cells in juvenile arthritis. The assay was immunoSEQ multiplex PCR, and TCRdb's table has in-frame clones only and misses some. This sample contains 7,500 to 10,000 clones. What was sequenced was Treg cells from blood. Indicated subset: remaining (HLA-DR-negative) circulating blood Treg cells. Every receptor here comes from a donor younger than 30 with juvenile idiopathic arthritis.

The chain uses TRBV6-1 and TRBJ2-5; TCRdb's D call of TRBD1 is untestable without DNA. Germline V gene data show CDR1 as MNHNS and CDR2 as SASEGT. This CDR3 has 13 amino acids. No DNA is given. CDR3 sequence reads: CASSRVAGETQYF.

The chain joins TRBV20-1 to TRBJ1-2; TCRdb outputs TRBD1, but without DNA this stays unchecked. The CDR3 has 11 amino acids. No DNA is recorded. In germline, CDR1 is DFQATT, CDR2 SNEGSKA (reference sequence). The CDR3 is CSAKRTGGYTF.

The chain has TRBV18 and TRBJ2-1; absent DNA, TCRdb's TRBD2 call cannot be checked. This CDR3 spans 13 amino acids. No DNA accompanies this entry. Per the germline V gene, CDR1 is KGHSH and CDR2 is LQKENI. The CDR3 sequence: CASSPKTSGEQFF.

The chain is built from TRBV19 and TRBJ1-2; TCRdb lists TRBD1, though no DNA is available to test this call. This CDR3 has 15 amino acids. The DNA sequence is not available. Germline-derived CDR1 and CDR2 are LNHDA and SQIVND (reference sequence). CDR3 sequence: CASRLTGTDNYGYTF. The full variable domain, its missing parts supplied by reference TRBV19 and TRBJ1-2, is DGGITQSPKYLFRKEGQNVTLSCEQNLNHDAMYWYRQDPGQGLRLIYYSQIVNDFQKGDIAEGYSVSREKKESFPLTVTSAQKNPTAFYLCASRLTGTDNYGYTFGSGTRLTVV.

The V gene is TRBV20-1, the J gene TRBJ2-3; TCRdb's D gene call, TRBD2, goes unchecked for lack of DNA. Per the germline V gene, CDR1 is DFQATT and CDR2 is SNEGSKA (reference sequence). CDR3 length: 11 residues. Nucleotide data are not available. CDR3 residues: CSASKRGAQYF.

The chain couples TRBV18 to TRBJ2-5. Germline V CDR1 and CDR2: KGHSH, LQKENI. The CDR3 consists of 13 residues. No DNA accompanies this entry. Here the CDR3 reads CASSPSPQETQYF.

This chain links TRBV6-6 with TRBJ1-1. The CDR3 spans 14 residues. Only the protein sequence is given. Germline V gene lookup returns CDR1 MNHNY and CDR2 SVGAGI (reference sequence). CDR3 loop: CASSYRTTGGSAFF.

The genes are TRBV11-2 and TRBJ1-5; the D gene TCRdb calls, TRBD1, cannot be checked with no DNA. The CDR3 spans 14 residues. The DNA is not on file. Germline V lookup: CDR1 SGHAT, CDR2 FQNNGV. The CDR3 is CASSLAQNNQPQHF.

The V call is TRBV10-3, the J call TRBJ1-3; as DNA is missing, the TRBD1 call by TCRdb cannot be tested. This CDR3 region has 14 residues. The coding DNA is unavailable. The germline gives CDR1 ENHRY, CDR2 SYGVKD. The CDR3 protein is CATSRGQFGNTIYF.

The chain carries TRBV6-1 and TRBJ2-7; TCRdb outputs TRBD2, but without DNA this stays unchecked. The CDR3 is 13 residues long. DNA is not recorded here. The germline V gene has CDR1 MNHNS and CDR2 SASEGT. CDR3 protein: CASSEGVSYEQYF.

This chain uses TRBV18 with TRBJ2-7; the D call of TRBD2 rests on TCRdb alone, since no DNA is present to check it. The CDR3 has 16 residues. The record lacks a DNA sequence. Germline V lookup: CDR1 KGHSH, CDR2 LQKENI. CDR3 in amino acids: CASSPVTSASTYEQYF.

The chain joins TRBV7-2 to TRBJ2-5; there is no DNA to check the TCRdb D call of TRBD1. The CDR3 is made up of 11 amino acids. Nucleotide data are not available. Germline values: CDR1 SGHTA, CDR2 FQGNSA. The CDR3 spells CASSPAGTQYF. Variable domain in full (rest from reference TRBV7-2 and TRBJ2-5): GAGVSQSPSNKVTEKGKDVELRCDPISGHTALYWYRQSLGQGLEFLIYFQGNSAPDKSGLPSDRFSAERTGGSVSTLTIQRTQQEDSAVYLCASSPAGTQYFGPGTRLLVL.

The genes are TRBV27 and TRBJ1-4. Germline V gene lookup returns CDR1 MNHEY and CDR2 SMNVEV (reference sequence). There are 9 residues in the CDR3. The entry carries no DNA sequence. The CDR3 region is CASNIWVFF.

The chain has TRBV11-2 and TRBJ1-3; without DNA, the TCRdb call of TRBD1 cannot be checked. The CDR3 covers 18 residues. DNA is not recorded here. Germline V gives CDR1 SGHAT, CDR2 FQNNGV. CDR3 in amino acids: CASSSWGQGTGSGNTIYF.

The chain has TRBV27 and TRBJ1-2. The germline V gene encodes CDR1 MNHEY and CDR2 SMNVEV (reference sequence). CDR3 length: 11 residues. The record lacks a DNA sequence. CDR3: CASRGNYGYTF.

This CDR3 is CASSHGTELSPLHF. V usage is TRBV5-1 and J usage is TRBJ1-6; TCRdb's assignment of TRBD1 cannot be checked, as there is no DNA. The germline CDR1 and CDR2 sequences are SGHRS and YFSETQ. The CDR3 consists of 14 residues. No DNA is listed. The entire variable domain, with the rest obtained from reference TRBV5-1 and TRBJ1-6, is as follows: KAGVTQTPRYLIKTRGQQVTLSCSPISGHRSVSWYQQTPGQGLQFLFEYFSETQRNKGNFPGRFSGRQFSNSRSEMNVSTLELGDSALYLCASSHGTELSPLHFGNGTRLTVT.

The chain links TRBV7-8 to TRBJ2-1; there is no DNA to check the TCRdb D call of TRBD2. From germline, CDR1 is SGHVS and CDR2 FQNEAQ. This CDR3 region has 17 residues. Only the protein is on record. The CDR3 sequence is CASSLEASGISYNEQFF.

The chain recombines TRBV20-1 with TRBJ1-1. Germline CDR1 and CDR2: DFQATT and SNEGSKA (reference sequence). This CDR3 is built from 10 residues. No DNA sequence is on record. This CDR3 reads CSASNTEAFF.

This clone registers medium-sized by frequency. The gene calls are TRBV7-8 and TRBJ2-5; TCRdb lists TRBD2, though no DNA is available to test this call. CDR3 length: 15 amino acids. The DNA is not on file. Germline V gene sequence: CDR1 SGHVS, CDR2 FQNEAQ. CDR3 in amino acids: CASSQREGDQETQYF. Supplemented by reference TRBV7-8 and TRBJ2-5, the full variable domain reads GAGVSQSPRYKVAKRGQDVALRCDPISGHVSLFWYQQALGQGPEFLTYFQNEAQLDKSGLPSDRFFAERPEGSVSTLKIQRTQQEDSAVYLCASSQREGDQETQYFGPGTRLLVL.

This CDR3 reads CASSINRGSPLHF. This sequence joins TRBV5-1 and TRBJ1-6. Germline values: CDR1 SGHRS, CDR2 YFSETQ. CDR3 length: 13 residues. The nucleotide record is missing.

The chain employs TRBV6-1 and TRBJ2-4; no DNA is available, so the TRBD2 call from TCRdb remains unchecked. The CDR3 has 11 amino acids. The DNA is unrecorded. The germline CDR1 and CDR2 sequences are MNHNS and SASEGT. The CDR3 protein is CASSGAGLQYF.

V and J are TRBV2 and TRBJ1-4. Germline CDR1 SNHLY, CDR2 FYNNEI. CDR3 length equals 10 residues. The entry carries no DNA sequence. The CDR3 loop reads CASSDRALFF.

The chain joins TRBV6-1 to TRBJ2-7; TCRdb's assignment of TRBD1 cannot be checked, as there is no DNA. Germline CDR1 and CDR2: MNHNS and SASEGT. The CDR3 is 15 residues long. A DNA sequence was not provided. The CDR3 protein is CASRRTTGRNYEQYF.

This chain's CDR3 is CASSSNTGELFF. J is TRBJ2-2 and V is TRBV18. This CDR3 comprises 12 residues. DNA is not on record. In germline, CDR1 is KGHSH, CDR2 LQKENI.

The V call is TRBV4-1, the J call TRBJ2-3; TCRdb lists TRBD2, though no DNA is available to test this call. The CDR3 is 19 amino acids. No DNA is listed. CDR1 is MGHRA, CDR2 YSYEKL, per germline. Here the CDR3 reads CASSQVASGRAGVIDTQYF.